The sequence of this T cell receptor beta chain was determined in a study of cytomegalovirus exposure and HLA in healthy donors. CDR3 length equals 13 residues. CDR1 and CDR2 from the germline V gene are SGHKS and YYEKEE (reference sequence). V was clipped by 4 bases and J by 8 bases; unmatched bases: 6. PCR involved 60 Vbeta and 13 Jbeta primers. Per the original data handling: About 10 million shared chains were among the 65 million to 85 million unique TCR beta chains that a later analysis counted. Sequencing used immunoSEQ multiplex PCR; TCRdb keeps in-frame clones, though not all of them. V and J calls and clone size are those listed in that table; D and trimming were worked out from the DNA. Its table records 130,000 to 150,000 clones.

This chain uses TRBV5-5 with TRBJ1-2; 9 bases agree with TRBD1. This TCR was recovered from a man aged 40-49 years in good health and CMV-seronegative. The source material was PBMCs. The CDR3 loop is CASSRTGEVGYTF. DNA for the CDR3: TGTGCCAGCAGCCGGACAGGGGAGGTCGGCTACACCTTC. The full variable domain, its missing parts supplied by reference TRBV5-5 and TRBJ1-2, is DAGVTQSPTHLIKTRGQQVTLRCSPISGHKSVSWYQQVLGQGPQFIFQYYEKEERGRGNFPDRFSARQFPNYSSELNVNALLLGDSALYLCASSRTGEVGYTFGSGTRLTVV.